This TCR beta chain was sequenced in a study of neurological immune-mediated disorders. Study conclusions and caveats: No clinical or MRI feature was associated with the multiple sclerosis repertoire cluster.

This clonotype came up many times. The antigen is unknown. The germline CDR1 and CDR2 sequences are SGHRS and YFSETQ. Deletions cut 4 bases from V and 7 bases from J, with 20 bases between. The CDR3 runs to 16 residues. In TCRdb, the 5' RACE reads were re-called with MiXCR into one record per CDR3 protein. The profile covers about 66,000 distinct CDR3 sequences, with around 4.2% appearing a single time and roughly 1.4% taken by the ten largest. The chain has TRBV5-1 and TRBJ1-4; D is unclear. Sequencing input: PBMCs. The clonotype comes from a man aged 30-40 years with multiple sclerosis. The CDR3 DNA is TGCGCCAGCAGCCCCGGGAACAGCCCTCGGGGTGAAAAACTGTTTTTT. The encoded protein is CASSPGNSPRGEKLFF.